This is a list of T cell receptor beta chains from one sample in a study of blood T cell repertoires in COVID-19. The data were produced by immunoSEQ multiplex PCR, yet TCRdb's version contains in-frame clones alone and is incomplete. The sample shows about 36,000 clones, more than 70% of them seen only once. The sequencing input was peripheral blood. The receptor source for this set is a man aged 55 to 70 with acute or convalescent COVID-19. CDR3s include the opening cysteine and the closing phenylalanine or tryptophan. A D gene is named only where the DNA matches it firmly. Some rows have no size entry. The others give once, few or many, or a class for an expanded clone.

- | - | TRBJ2-4 | TRBV12-3/TRBV12-4 | CASSRGNRDFQYF | TGTGCCAGCAGTCGCGGAAACAGGGATTTTCAGTACTTC
once | TRBD2 | TRBJ2-2 | TRBV2 | CASKNTAGGSTGELFF | TGTGCCAGCAAGAATACAGCGGGAGGAAGCACCGGGGAGCTGTTTTTT
- | - | TRBJ1-5 | TRBV2 | CASSRPGTSALDQPQHF | TGTGCCAGCAGTCGCCCTGGGACATCTGCCCTCGATCAGCCCCAGCATTTT
few | TRBD2 | TRBJ2-7 | TRBV4-2 | CASSRLAGGAYEQYF | TGTGCCAGCAGCCGACTAGCGGGAGGGGCCTACGAGCAGTACTTC
few | - | TRBJ2-7 | TRBV7-6 | CASSSLSEQYF | TGTGCCAGCAGCTCCCTATCCGAGCAGTACTTC
once | - | TRBJ2-1 | TRBV24-1 | CATSDLRGARDEQFF | TGTGCCACCAGTGATTTGCGGGGGGCCAGGGATGAGCAGTTCTTC
once | TRBD1 | TRBJ2-1 | TRBV29-1 | CSVDAGGLSSYNEQFF | TGCAGCGTTGATGCAGGGGGCTTGAGCTCCTACAATGAGCAGTTCTTC
- | - | TRBJ1-1 | TRBV29-1 | CSVRTGNTEAFF | TGCAGCGTTCGGACGGGAAACACTGAAGCTTTCTTT
- | - | TRBJ2-1 | TRBV6-5 | CASSFFPSYNEQFF | TGTGCCAGCAGTTTTTTCCCTAGTTACAATGAGCAGTTCTTC
- | TRBD1 | TRBJ1-1 | TRBV6-5 | CASGTGDSQGKAFF | TGTGCCAGCGGGACAGGGGATTCTCAAGGTAAAGCTTTCTTT
- | - | TRBJ1-6 | TRBV30 | CAWSVYRGWTGDAMGYNSPLHF | TGTGCCTGGAGTGTATATAGGGGGTGGACTGGGGACGCAATGGGGTATAATTCACCCCTCCACTTT
few | - | TRBJ2-7 | TRBV28 | CASSFGTKPYEQYF | TGTGCCAGCAGTTTCGGGACAAAGCCCTACGAGCAGTACTTC
- | TRBD2 | TRBJ2-7 | TRBV5-4 | CASSLDTSGVSEQYF | TGTGCCAGCAGCTTGGATACTAGCGGGGTGAGCGAGCAGTACTTC
few | - | TRBJ2-7 | TRBV12-3/TRBV12-4 | CASSRGYEQYF | TGTGCCAGCAGCCGAGGGTACGAGCAGTACTTC
- | - | TRBJ1-5 | TRBV9 | CASSYHSYSNQPQHF | TGTGCCAGCAGCTATCATAGTTATAGCAATCAGCCCCAGCATTTT
- | - | TRBJ2-1 | TRBV5-6 | CASSSGRRPSYNEQFF | TGTGCCAGCAGCTCGGGCCGGAGGCCCTCCTACAATGAGCAGTTCTTC
- | TRBD1 | TRBJ1-1 | TRBV24-1 | CATSDPGQPEAFF | TGTGCCACCAGTGATCCGGGACAGCCTGAAGCTTTCTTT
- | TRBD2 | TRBJ2-1 | TRBV6-5 | CASSTLAGSYNEQFF | TGTGCCAGCAGTACACTAGCGGGCTCCTACAATGAGCAGTTCTTC
- | - | TRBJ1-2 | TRBV5-1 | CASSPEPWDTEGYTF | TGCGCCAGCAGCCCTGAACCCTGGGACACGGAGGGCTACACCTTC
- | TRBD2 | TRBJ2-7 | TRBV24-1 | CATSDPTSGSSYEQYF | TGTGCCACCAGTGACCCCACTAGCGGATCCTCCTACGAGCAGTACTTC
- | TRBD1 | TRBJ1-1 | TRBV19 | CASSIEGAGEAFF | TGTGCCAGTAGTATTGAGGGGGCTGGTGAAGCTTTCTTT
- | - | TRBJ2-1 | TRBV7-9 | CASSLVSGDEQFF | TGTGCCAGCAGCTTAGTTAGCGGTGATGAGCAGTTCTTC
- | TRBD1 | TRBJ2-1 | TRBV3-1/TRBV3-2 | CASSQNAHRAGQAYNEQFF | TGTGCCAGCAGCCAAAACGCCCATAGGGCGGGACAGGCCTACAATGAGCAGTTCTTC
- | TRBD1 | TRBJ1-1 | TRBV9 | CASSPPGQQAFF | TGTGCCAGCAGCCCCCCGGGACAGCAAGCTTTCTTT
- | TRBD1 | TRBJ2-7 | TRBV24-1 | CATSDRWTGPEQYF | TGTGCCACCAGTGATCGTTGGACAGGGCCGGAGCAGTACTTC
- | - | TRBJ1-1 | TRBV7-2 | CASSLLWGGTEAFF | TGTGCCAGCAGCTTACTCTGGGGAGGCACTGAAGCTTTCTTT
- | - | TRBJ1-2 | TRBV24-1 | CATSDHAVEVYGYTF | TGTGCCACCAGTGACCACGCCGTGGAGGTCTATGGCTACACCTTC
- | - | TRBJ2-3 | TRBV19 | CASSPRQALALDTQYF | TGTGCCAGTAGTCCCCGACAGGCCCTCGCTTTAGATACGCAGTATTTT
- | - | TRBJ2-7 | TRBV19 | CASTGAFSYEQYF | TGTGCCAGTACAGGGGCCTTTAGCTACGAGCAGTACTTC
few | TRBD1 | TRBJ2-7 | TRBV24-1 | CATSALDRAEQYF | TGTGCCACCAGTGCCCTGGACAGGGCCGAGCAGTACTTC
- | - | TRBJ2-7 | TRBV13 | CASSLADEQYF | TGTGCCAGCAGCTTAGCCGACGAGCAGTACTTC
once | - | TRBJ1-1 | TRBV5-8 | CASSFSRGPGAFF | TGTGCCAGCAGCTTCTCCAGGGGACCAGGGGCTTTCTTT
- | TRBD2 | TRBJ2-3 | TRBV11-3 | CASSPGLAGGPADTQYF | TGTGCCAGCAGCCCGGGACTAGCGGGAGGGCCGGCAGATACGCAGTATTTT
- | TRBD1 | TRBJ1-1 | TRBV19 | CASSSEGATAEAFF | TGTGCCAGTAGTTCCGAGGGGGCGACCGCTGAAGCTTTCTTT
- | TRBD2 | TRBJ2-1 | TRBV6-6 | CASSHRPGLAGSRNEQFF | TGTGCCAGCAGTCATCGACCGGGACTAGCGGGAAGTCGCAATGAGCAGTTCTTC
- | TRBD1 | TRBJ1-1 | TRBV14 | CASSEGQGVRSTEAFF | TGTGCCAGCAGCGAAGGACAGGGGGTTCGGAGCACTGAAGCTTTCTTT